The 8 T cell receptor beta chains listed next were all sequenced from one sample in a study of cytomegalovirus exposure and HLA in healthy donors. Both 60 Vbeta primers and 13 Jbeta primers went into the PCR. Libraries were prepared by immunoSEQ multiplex PCR; TCRdb keeps only in-frame clonotypes and omits some of them. The sample has about 190,000 clones, approximately 82% seen once; the top ten hold 1.7%. Source material: PBMCs. The source is a man in his forties or fifties in good health and CMV-seropositive.

This chain connects TRBV5-4 to TRBJ2-7; a weak D match, TRBD2 (5 bases). V lost 2 bases and J 1 base, leaving 13 bases between the germline ends. The CDR3 spans 15 residues. The V gene's germline CDR1 is SGHNT and CDR2 YYREEE (reference sequence). CDR3 in amino acids: CASSLKGAVSYEQYF. In nucleotides, the CDR3 is TGTGCCAGCAGCTTAAAGGGAGCGGTATCCTACGAGCAGTACTTC. Complete variable domain (other parts from reference TRBV5-4 and TRBJ2-7): ETGVTQSPTHLIKTRGQQVTLRCSSQSGHNTVSWYQQALGQGPQFIFQYYREEENGRGNFPPRFSGLQFPNYSSELNVNALELDDSALYLCASSLKGAVSYEQYFGPGTRLTVT.

The chain has TRBV5-1 and TRBJ2-7; TRBD1 is a possible D gene (6 bases). The V end lost 2 bases, the J end lost 3 bases, and 12 bases lay between the germline ends. Germline V gene lookup returns CDR1 SGHRS and CDR2 YFSETQ. The CDR3 totals 14 residues. As DNA, the CDR3 is TGCGCCAGCAGCTTACAGACAGGATACTACGAGCAGTACTTC. Protein: CASSLQTGYYEQYF.

The rearrangement links TRBV2 to TRBJ1-4; the match to TRBD1 covers 12 bases. The CDR3 totals 15 residues. Trimming cost V 7 bases and J 13 bases; bases outside gene matches: 13. Germline assignment: CDR1 SNHLY and CDR2 FYNNEI. The chain's CDR3 is CASNGGQGAYEVLFF. DNA for the CDR3: TGTGCCAGCAACGGGGGACAGGGGGCATATGAGGTACTGTTTTTT.

The gene calls are TRBV30 and TRBJ2-3; a weak D match, TRBD2 (6 bases). The ends were cut back, 4 bases at V and 8 bases at J, with 25 bases in the middle. This CDR3 is 16 amino acids long. The germline V gene encodes CDR1 GTSNPN and CDR2 SVGIG (reference sequence). The CDR3 loop is CAWTPSGLRNGGTQYF. Here the CDR3 DNA reads TGTGCCTGGACTCCCTCGGGACTTAGAAACGGCGGTACGCAGTATTTT.

This clone was seen only once. This chain connects TRBV9 to TRBJ2-3; 7 bases fit TRBD2. The CDR3 is 15 amino acids. The germline gives CDR1 SGDLS, CDR2 YYNGEE. J gave up 0 bases and V 7 bases, and 8 bases lay outside the gene matches. The CDR3 nucleotides are TGTGCCAGCTGCCAGACTAGCCTGAGCACAGATACGCAGTATTTT. It is translated as CASCQTSLSTDTQYF.

The chain recombines TRBV28 with TRBJ2-3; 12 bases match TRBD1. Per the germline V gene, CDR1 is MDHEN and CDR2 is SYDVKM. CDR3 size: 18 residues. V dropped 5 bases and J dropped 1; count of bases not matched to a gene: 10. The chain's CDR3 is CASSHGTGGPTRTDTQYF. Written as DNA, the CDR3 is TGTGCCAGCAGTCACGGGACAGGGGGCCCTACACGCACAGATACGCAGTATTTT.

The V and J genes are TRBV6-1 and TRBJ2-3, with no clear D. CDR3 length: 13 amino acids. The germline V gene encodes CDR1 MNHNS and CDR2 SASEGT. V was cut by 3 bases and J by 3 bases, with 7 bases left in between. DNA for the CDR3: TGTGCCAGCAGTGACCCGGGTACAGATACGCAGTATTTT. Translating gives CASSDPGTDTQYF.

J is TRBJ2-7 and V is TRBV27; TRBD2 might be the D (5 bases). The germline V and J ends were trimmed by 5 bases and 7 bases, with 15 bases remaining between them. This CDR3 comprises 13 residues. Germline values: CDR1 MNHEY, CDR2 SMNVEV (reference sequence). The CDR3 DNA follows: TGTGCCAGCAGTCCCACGGGGTGGTGGGAGCAGTACTTC. The encoded protein is CASSPTGWWEQYF.